This T cell receptor beta chain stems from a study of OX40 agonist ivuxolimab in advanced cancers. Study summary: Partial response was recorded in three patients: one hepatocellular carcinoma and two cutaneous melanoma cases. Study outcomes and limitations: The study found that CD8+ T cells averaged more expanded clones than CD4+.

TCRdb keeps only in-frame clones here, not all; method: immunoSEQ multiplex PCR. The sample has under 75,000 clones, approximately 86% seen once. With regard to this clone: Antigen: not known.

Sequenced here: CD4+ or CD8+ T cells sorted from blood, sampled in a trial of the OX40 agonist ivuxolimab. This receptor was identified in an adult with an advanced solid tumor such as melanoma, head and neck, liver or kidney cancer.

The CDR3 reads CASSLTGGGVNYGYTF. The CDR3 DNA sequence: TGTGCCAGCAGCCTGACAGGGGGCGGCGTTAACTATGGCTACACCTTC. This chain joins TRBV11-2 and TRBJ1-2; 10 bases match TRBD1. CDR3 length: 16 amino acids. Germline loops: CDR1 SGHAT, CDR2 FQNNGV. V lost 5 bases to trimming and J lost 1 base; unmatched junction nucleotides: 7.